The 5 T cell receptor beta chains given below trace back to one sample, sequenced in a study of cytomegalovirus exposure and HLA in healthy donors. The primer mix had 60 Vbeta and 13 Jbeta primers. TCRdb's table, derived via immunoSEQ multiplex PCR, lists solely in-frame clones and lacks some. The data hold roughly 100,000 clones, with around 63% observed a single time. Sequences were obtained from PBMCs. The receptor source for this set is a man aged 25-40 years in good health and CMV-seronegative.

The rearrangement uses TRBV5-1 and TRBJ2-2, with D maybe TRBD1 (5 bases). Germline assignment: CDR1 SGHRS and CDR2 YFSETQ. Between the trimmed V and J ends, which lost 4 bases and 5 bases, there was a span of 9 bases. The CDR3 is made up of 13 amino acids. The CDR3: CASSPTGTGELFF. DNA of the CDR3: TGCGCCAGCAGCCCCACAGGAACCGGGGAGCTGTTTTTT.

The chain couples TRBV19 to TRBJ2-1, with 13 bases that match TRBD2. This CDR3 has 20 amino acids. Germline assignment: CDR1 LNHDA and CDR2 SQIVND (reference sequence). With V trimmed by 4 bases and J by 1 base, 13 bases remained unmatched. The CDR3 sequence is CASSTGLAGVIRGSYNEQFF. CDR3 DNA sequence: TGTGCCAGTAGTACCGGACTAGCGGGAGTTATTCGAGGGTCCTACAATGAGCAGTTCTTC.

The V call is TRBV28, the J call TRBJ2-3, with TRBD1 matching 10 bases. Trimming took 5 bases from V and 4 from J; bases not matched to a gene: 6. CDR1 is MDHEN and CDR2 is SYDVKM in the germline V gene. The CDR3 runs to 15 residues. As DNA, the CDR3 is TGTGCCAGCAGTGGAGGGACAGGGGCCCCAGATACGCAGTATTTT. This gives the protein CASSGGTGAPDTQYF.

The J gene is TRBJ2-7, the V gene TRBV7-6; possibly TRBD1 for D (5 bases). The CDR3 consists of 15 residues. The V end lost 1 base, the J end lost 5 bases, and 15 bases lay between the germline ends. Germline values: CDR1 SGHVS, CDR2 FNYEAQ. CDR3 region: CASSLVQGKGHEQYF. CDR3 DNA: TGTGCCAGCAGCTTAGTCCAGGGTAAGGGCCACGAGCAGTACTTC.

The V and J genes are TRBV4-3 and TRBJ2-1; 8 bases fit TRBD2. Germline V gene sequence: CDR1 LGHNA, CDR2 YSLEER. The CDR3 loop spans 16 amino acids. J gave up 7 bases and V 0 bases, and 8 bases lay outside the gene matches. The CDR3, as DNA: TGCGCCAGCAGCCAAGATGGCGGCGCGGGAGGTAATGAGCAGTTCTTC. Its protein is CASSQDGGAGGNEQFF.